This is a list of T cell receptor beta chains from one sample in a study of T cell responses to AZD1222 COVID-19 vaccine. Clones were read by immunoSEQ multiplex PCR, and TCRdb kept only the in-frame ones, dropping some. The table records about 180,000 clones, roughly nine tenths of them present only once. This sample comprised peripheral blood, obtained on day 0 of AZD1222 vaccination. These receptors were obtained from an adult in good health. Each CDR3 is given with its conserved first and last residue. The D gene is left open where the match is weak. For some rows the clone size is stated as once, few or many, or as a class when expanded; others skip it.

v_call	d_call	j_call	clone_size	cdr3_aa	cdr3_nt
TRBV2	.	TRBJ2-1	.	CASSDRRGGNEQFF	TGTGCCAGCAGCGATAGAAGGGGGGGCAATGAGCAGTTCTTC
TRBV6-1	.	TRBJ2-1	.	CASSEGGRGQFF	TGTGCCAGCAGTGAAGGTGGCAGGGGGCAGTTCTTC
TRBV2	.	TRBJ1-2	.	CASSGQAYGYTF	TGTGCCAGCAGTGGCCAGGCCTATGGCTACACCTTC
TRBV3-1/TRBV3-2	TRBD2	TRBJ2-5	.	CASSPGLATYQETQYF	TGTGCCAGCAGTCCCGGACTAGCCACGTACCAAGAGACCCAGTACTTC
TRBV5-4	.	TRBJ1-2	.	CASSSDRRGTLSGYTF	TGTGCCAGCAGCTCGGATCGGAGGGGGACGCTCAGTGGCTACACCTTC
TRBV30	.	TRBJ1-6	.	CAWSVPFPGGNSPLHF	TGTGCCTGGAGTGTACCCTTCCCCGGAGGTAATTCACCCCTCCACTTT
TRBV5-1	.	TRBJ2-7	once	CASSLDRGTDYEQYF	TGCGCCAGCAGCCTGGATCGGGGGACAGACTACGAGCAGTACTTC
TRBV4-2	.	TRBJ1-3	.	CASSQDLVSGNTIYF	TGTGCCAGCAGCCAAGATCTAGTCTCGGGAAACACCATATATTTT
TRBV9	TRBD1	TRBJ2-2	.	CASSAETGGTTGELFF	TGTGCCAGCAGCGCAGAAACAGGGGGGACCACCGGGGAGCTGTTTTTT
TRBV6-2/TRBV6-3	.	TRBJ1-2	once	CASSYLTPSGYTF	TGTGCCAGCAGTTACCTTACCCCCTCTGGCTACACCTTC
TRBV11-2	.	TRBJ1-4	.	CASTPLEVPTNEKLFF	TGTGCCAGCACCCCCCTCGAAGTACCAACTAATGAAAAACTGTTTTTT
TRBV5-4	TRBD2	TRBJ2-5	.	CASSPGGAGGQETQYF	TGTGCCAGCAGCCCCGGAGGAGCGGGGGGGCAAGAGACCCAGTACTTC
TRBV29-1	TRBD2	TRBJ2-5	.	CSVAGLAGGKWETQYF	TGCAGCGTCGCGGGACTAGCGGGGGGCAAATGGGAGACCCAGTACTTC
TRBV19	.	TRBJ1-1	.	CASSIGPSVGDTEAFF	TGTGCCAGTAGTATAGGACCCAGCGTCGGAGACACTGAAGCTTTCTTT
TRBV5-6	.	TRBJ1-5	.	CASSLWGAGQPQHF	TGTGCCAGCAGCTTGTGGGGGGCGGGTCAGCCCCAGCATTTT
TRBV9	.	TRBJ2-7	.	CASSPYSGEQYF	TGTGCCAGCAGCCCTTATAGTGGCGAGCAGTACTTC
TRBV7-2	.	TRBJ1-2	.	CAGSLGGYGYTF	TGTGCCGGGAGTTTGGGGGGGTATGGCTACACCTTC
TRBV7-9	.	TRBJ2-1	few	CASSFSGATEQFF	TGTGCCAGCAGCTTCTCCGGGGCGACTGAGCAGTTCTTC
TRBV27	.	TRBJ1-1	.	CASSINRNTEAFF	TGTGCCAGCAGTATTAACAGGAACACTGAAGCTTTCTTT
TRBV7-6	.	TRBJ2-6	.	CASSLGAGANVLTF	TGTGCCAGCAGCTTAGGGGCGGGGGCCAACGTCCTGACTTTC